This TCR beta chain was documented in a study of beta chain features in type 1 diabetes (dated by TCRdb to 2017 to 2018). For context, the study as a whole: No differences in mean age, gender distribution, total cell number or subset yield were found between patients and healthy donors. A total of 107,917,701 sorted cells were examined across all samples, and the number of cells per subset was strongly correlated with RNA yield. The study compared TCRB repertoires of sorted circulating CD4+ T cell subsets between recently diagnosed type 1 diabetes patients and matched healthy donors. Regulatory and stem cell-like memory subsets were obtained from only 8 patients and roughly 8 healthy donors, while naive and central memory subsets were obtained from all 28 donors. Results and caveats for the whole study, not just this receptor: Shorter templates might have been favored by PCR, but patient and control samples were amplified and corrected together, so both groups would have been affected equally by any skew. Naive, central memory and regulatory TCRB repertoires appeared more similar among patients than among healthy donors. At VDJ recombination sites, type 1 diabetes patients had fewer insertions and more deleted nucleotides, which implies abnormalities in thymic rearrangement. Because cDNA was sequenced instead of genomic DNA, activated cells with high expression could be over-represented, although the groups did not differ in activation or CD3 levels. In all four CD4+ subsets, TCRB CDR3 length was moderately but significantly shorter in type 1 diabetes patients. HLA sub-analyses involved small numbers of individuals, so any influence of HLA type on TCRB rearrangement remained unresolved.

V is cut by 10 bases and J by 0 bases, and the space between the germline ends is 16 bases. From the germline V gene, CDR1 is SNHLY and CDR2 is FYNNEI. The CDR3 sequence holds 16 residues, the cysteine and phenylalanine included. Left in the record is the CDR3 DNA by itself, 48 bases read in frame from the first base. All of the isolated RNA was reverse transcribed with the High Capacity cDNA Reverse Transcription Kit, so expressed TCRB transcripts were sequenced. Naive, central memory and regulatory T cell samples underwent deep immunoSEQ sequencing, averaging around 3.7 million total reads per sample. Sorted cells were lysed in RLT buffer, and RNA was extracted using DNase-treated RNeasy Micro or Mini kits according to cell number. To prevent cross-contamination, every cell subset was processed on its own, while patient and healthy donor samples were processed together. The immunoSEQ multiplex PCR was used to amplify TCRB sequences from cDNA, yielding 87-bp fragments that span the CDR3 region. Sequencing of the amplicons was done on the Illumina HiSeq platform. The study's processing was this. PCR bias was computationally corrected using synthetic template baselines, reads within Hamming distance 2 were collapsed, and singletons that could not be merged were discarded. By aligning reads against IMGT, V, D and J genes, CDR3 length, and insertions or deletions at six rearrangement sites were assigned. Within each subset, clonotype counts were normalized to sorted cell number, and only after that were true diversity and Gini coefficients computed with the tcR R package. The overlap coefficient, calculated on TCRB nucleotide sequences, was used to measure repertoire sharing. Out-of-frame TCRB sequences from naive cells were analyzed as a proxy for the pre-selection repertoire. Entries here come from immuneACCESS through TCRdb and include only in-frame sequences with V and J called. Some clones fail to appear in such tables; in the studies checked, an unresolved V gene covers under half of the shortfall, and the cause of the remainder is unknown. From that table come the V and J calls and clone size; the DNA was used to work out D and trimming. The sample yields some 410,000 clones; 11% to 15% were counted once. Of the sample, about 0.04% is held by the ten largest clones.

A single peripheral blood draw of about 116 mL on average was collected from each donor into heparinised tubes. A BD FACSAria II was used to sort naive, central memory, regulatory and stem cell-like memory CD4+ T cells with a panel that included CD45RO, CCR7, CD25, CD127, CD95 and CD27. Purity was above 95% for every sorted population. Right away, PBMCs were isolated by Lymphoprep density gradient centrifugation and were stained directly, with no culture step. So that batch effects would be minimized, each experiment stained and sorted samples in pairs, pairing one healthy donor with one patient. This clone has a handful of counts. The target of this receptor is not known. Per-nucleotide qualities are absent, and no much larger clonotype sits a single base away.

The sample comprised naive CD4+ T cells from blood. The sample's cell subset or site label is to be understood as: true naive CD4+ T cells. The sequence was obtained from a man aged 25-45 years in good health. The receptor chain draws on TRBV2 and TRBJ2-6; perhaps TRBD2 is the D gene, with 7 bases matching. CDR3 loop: CATHRGASSGANVLTF. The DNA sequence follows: TGTGCCACACATCGGGGGGCCAGCTCTGGGGCCAACGTCCTGACTTTC.